The text below deals with one TCR beta chain. Trimming shortened V by 4 bases and J by 8 bases, and 10 bases separated the two germline ends. The CDR3 length is 12 residues. Germline V gene lookup returns CDR1 SGHRS and CDR2 YFSETQ. Profiling relied on immunoSEQ multiplex PCR, and the TCRdb table lists in-frame clones only, not all of them. This sample has 40,000 or so clones; roughly 94% occur once, and the top ten carry roughly 4.7%. These data originate in a study of T cells in tuberculosis. Documented time point: new active TB diagnosis, blood taken before or within 7 days of starting treatment. The TCR sequence derives from an adult with tuberculosis. V and J are TRBV5-1 and TRBJ2-1, with TRBD1 as a possible D gene (5 bases). Sequencing was performed on PBMCs, taken at tuberculosis diagnosis. The CDR3 sequence is CASSGALDEQFF. CDR3 DNA: TGCGCCAGCAGCGGGGCCCTCGATGAGCAGTTCTTC. Looking up the rest from reference TRBV5-1 and TRBJ2-1 gives the full variable domain: KAGVTQTPRYLIKTRGQQVTLSCSPISGHRSVSWYQQTPGQGLQFLFEYFSETQRNKGNFPGRFSGRQFSNSRSEMNVSTLELGDSALYLCASSGALDEQFFGPGTRLTVL.